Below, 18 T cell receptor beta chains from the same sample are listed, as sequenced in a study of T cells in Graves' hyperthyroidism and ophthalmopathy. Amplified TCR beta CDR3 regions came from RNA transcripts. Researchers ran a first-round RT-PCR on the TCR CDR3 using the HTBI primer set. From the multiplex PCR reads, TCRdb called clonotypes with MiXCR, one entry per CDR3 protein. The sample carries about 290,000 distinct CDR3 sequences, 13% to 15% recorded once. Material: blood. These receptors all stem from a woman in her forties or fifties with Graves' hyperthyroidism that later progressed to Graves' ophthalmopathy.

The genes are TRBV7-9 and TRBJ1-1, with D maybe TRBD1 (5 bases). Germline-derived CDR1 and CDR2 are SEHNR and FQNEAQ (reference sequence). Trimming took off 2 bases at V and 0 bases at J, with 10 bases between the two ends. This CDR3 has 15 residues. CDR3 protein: CASSLIKGMNTEAFF. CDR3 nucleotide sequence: TGTGCCAGCAGCTTAATCAAGGGGATGAACACTGAAGCTTTCTTT.

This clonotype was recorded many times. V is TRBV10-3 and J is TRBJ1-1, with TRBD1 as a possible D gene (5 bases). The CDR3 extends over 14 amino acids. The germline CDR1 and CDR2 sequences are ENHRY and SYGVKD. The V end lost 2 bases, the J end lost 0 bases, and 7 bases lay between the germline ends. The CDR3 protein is CAISETGMNTEAFF. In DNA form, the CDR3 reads TGTGCCATCAGTGAGACAGGAATGAACACTGAAGCTTTCTTT.

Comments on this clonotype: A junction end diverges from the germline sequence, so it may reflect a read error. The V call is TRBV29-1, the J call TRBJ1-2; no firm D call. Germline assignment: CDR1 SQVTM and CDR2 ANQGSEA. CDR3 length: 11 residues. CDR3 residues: CSVAAVYGYAF. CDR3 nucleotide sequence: TGCAGCGTTGCAGCGGTCTATGGCTACGCCTTC.

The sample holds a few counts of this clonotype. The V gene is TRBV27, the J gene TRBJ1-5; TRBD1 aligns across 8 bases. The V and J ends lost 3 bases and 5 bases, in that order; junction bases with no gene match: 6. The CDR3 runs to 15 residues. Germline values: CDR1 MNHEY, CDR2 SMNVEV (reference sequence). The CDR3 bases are TGTGCCAGCAGTTTGAACAGGGGGGGGGATCAGCCCCAGCATTTT. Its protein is CASSLNRGGDQPQHF.

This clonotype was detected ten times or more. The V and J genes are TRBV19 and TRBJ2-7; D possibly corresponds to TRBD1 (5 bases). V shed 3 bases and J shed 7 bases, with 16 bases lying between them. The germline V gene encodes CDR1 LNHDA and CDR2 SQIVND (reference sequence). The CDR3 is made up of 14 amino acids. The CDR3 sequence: CASSIHQGSWEQYF. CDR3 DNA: TGTGCCAGTAGTATTCATCAGGGTTCGTGGGAGCAGTACTTC.

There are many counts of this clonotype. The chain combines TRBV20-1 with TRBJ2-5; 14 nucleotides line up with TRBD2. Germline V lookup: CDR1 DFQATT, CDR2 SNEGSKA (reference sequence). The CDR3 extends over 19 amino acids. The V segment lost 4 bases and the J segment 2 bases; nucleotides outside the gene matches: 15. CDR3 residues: CSAKGLAGGIYLPQETQYF. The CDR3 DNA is TGCAGTGCTAAAGGACTAGCGGGAGGCATCTACCTGCCGCAAGAGACCCAGTACTTC.

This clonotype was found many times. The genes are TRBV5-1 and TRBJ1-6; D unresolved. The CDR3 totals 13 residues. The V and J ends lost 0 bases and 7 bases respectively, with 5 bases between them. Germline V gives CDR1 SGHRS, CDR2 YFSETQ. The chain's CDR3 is CASSLEGNSPLHF. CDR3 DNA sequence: TGCGCCAGCAGCTTGGAGGGAAATTCACCCCTCCACTTT.

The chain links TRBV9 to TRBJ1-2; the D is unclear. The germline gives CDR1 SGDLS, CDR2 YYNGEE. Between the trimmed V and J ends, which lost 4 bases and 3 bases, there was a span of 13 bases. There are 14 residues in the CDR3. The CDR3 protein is CASSLSGEDYGYTF. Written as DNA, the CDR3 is TGTGCCAGCAGCCTCAGCGGGGAGGACTATGGCTACACCTTC.

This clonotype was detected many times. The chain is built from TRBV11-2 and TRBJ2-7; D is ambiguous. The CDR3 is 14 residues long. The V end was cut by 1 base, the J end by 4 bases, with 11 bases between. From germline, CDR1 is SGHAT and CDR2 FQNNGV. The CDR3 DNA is TGTGCCAGCAGCTTAGGTCACAGCTCTTACGAGCAGTACTTC. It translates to CASSLGHSSYEQYF.

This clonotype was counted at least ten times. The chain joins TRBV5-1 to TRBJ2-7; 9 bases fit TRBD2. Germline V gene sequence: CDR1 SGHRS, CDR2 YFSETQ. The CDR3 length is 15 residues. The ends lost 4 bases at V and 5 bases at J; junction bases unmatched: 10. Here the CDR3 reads CASSPASGIGDEQYF. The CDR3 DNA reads TGCGCCAGCAGCCCCGCTAGCGGGATAGGCGACGAGCAGTACTTC.

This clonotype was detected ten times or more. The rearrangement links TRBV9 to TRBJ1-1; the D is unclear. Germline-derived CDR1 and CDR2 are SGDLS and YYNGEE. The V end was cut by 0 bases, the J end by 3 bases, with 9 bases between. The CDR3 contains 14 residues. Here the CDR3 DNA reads TGTGCCAGCAGCGTAGGATCAGGATACACTGAAGCTTTCTTT. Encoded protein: CASSVGSGYTEAFF.

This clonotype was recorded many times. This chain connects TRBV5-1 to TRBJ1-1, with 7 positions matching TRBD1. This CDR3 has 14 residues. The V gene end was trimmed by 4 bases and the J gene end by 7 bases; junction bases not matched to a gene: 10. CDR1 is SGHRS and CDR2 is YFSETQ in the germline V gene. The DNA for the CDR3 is TGCGCCAGCAGCGCAACAGGGGAGGTTATTGAAGCTTTCTTT. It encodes CASSATGEVIEAFF.

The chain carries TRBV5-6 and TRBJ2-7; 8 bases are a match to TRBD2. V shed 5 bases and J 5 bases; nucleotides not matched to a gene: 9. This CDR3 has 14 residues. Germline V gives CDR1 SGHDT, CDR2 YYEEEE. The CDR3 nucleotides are TGTGCCAGCAGTTCCGACGGGAGGGTCGACGAGCAGTACTTC. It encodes CASSSDGRVDEQYF. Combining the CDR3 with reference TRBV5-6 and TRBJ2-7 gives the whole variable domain DAGVTQSPTHLIKTRGQQVTLRCSPKSGHDTVSWYQQALGQGPQFIFQYYEEEERQRGNFPDRFSGHQFPNYSSELNVNALLLGDSALYLCASSSDGRVDEQYFGPGTRLTVT.

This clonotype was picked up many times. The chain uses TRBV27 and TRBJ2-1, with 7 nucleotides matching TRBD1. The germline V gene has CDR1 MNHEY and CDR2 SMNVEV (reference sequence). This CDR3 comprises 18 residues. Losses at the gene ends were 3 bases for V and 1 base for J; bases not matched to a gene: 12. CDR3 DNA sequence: TGTGCCAGCAGTTTCCGCTCCAGGGGGTCGGGGTCCTACAATGAGCAGTTCTTC. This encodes CASSFRSRGSGSYNEQFF.

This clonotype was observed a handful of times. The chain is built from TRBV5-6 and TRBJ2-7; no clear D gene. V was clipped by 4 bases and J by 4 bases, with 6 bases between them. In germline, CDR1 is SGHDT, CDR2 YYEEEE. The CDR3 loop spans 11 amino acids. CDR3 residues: CASSRRYEQYF. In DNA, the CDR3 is TGTGCCAGCAGCCGAAGGTACGAGCAGTACTTC.

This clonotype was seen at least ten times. The CDR3 is CSARRLAPEPYNEQFF. DNA for the CDR3: TGCAGTGCTAGACGACTAGCCCCCGAGCCCTACAATGAGCAGTTCTTC. The V call is TRBV20-1, the J call TRBJ2-1, with 7 positions matching TRBD2. Germline CDR1 and CDR2: DFQATT and SNEGSKA (reference sequence). The V gene end was trimmed by 2 bases and the J gene end by 2 bases; junction bases not matched to a gene: 9. This CDR3 has 16 residues.

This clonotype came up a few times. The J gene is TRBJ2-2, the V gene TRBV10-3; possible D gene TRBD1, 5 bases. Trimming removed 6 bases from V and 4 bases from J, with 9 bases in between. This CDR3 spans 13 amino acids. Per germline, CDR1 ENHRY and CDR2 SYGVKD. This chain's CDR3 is CAIRSTATGELFF. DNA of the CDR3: TGTGCCATCAGATCGACAGCCACCGGGGAGCTGTTTTTT.

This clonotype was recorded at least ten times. The CDR3 region is CSARVRMGRGLGYTF. CDR3 nucleotide sequence: TGCAGTGCTAGAGTTCGAATGGGGAGGGGGCTTGGCTACACCTTC. The chain couples TRBV20-1 to TRBJ1-2, with 7 bases aligning to TRBD1. With V trimmed by 1 base and J by 7 bases, 12 bases remained unmatched. Germline V gene data show CDR1 as DFQATT and CDR2 as SNEGSKA (reference sequence). CDR3 length equals 15 residues.